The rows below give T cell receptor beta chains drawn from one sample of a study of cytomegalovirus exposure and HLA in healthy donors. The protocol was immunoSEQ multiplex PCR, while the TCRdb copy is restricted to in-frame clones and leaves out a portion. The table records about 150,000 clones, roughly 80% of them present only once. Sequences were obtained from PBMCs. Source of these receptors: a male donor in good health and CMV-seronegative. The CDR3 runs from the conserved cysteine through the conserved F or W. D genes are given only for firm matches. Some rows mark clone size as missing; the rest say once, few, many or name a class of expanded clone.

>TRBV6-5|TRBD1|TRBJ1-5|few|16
TGTGCCAGCAGTTCGGGACAGGGGACACCACGGCAGCCCCAGCATTTT
CASSSGQGTPRQPQHF
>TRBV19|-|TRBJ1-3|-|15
TGTGCCAGTAGCGCACAGTTTTCCTCTGGAAACACCATATATTTT
CASSAQFSSGNTIYF
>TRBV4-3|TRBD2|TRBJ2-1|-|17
TGCGCCAGCAGCCAAGATTATGCGGGAGGGCCCTACAATGAGCAGTTCTTC
CASSQDYAGGPYNEQFF
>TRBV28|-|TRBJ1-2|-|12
TGTGCCAGCAGTTTTTTAAACTATGGCTACACCTTC
CASSFLNYGYTF
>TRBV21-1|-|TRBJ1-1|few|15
TGTGCCAGCAGCAAAGTGTTTCCAAGAGACACTGAAGCTTTCTTT
CASSKVFPRDTEAFF
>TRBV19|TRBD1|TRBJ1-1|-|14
TGTGCCAGTTCCCTGGGACAGGGGAACACTGAAGCTTTCTTT
CASSLGQGNTEAFF
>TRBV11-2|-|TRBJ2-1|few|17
TGTGCCAGCAGCTTAGATCCACGGCCCACTCGGGAAAATGAGCAGTTCTTC
CASSLDPRPTRENEQFF
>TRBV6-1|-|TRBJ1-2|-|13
TGTGCCAGCAGTTTGGGACTCTTTGATGGCTACACCTTC
CASSLGLFDGYTF
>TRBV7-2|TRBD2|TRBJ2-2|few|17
TGTGCCAGCAGCACAAAGGGACTAGCGGGCAGTCGTAGGGAGCTGTTTTTT
CASSTKGLAGSRRELFF
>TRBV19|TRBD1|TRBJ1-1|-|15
TGTGCCAGTAGTGTTGAGGACAGGGTGAACACTGAAGCTTTCTTT
CASSVEDRVNTEAFF
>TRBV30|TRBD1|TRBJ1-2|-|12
TGTGCCTACGGACAGGCAATAGGGAGCTACACCTTC
CAYGQAIGSYTF
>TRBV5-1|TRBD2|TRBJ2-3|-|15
TGCGCCAGCAACGTAGCGGGGGTGGGCACAGATACGCAGTATTTT
CASNVAGVGTDTQYF
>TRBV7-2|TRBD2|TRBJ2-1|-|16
TGTGCCAGCAGCCTCGGACTAGCGGGGGGGATGAATGAGCAGTTCTTC
CASSLGLAGGMNEQFF
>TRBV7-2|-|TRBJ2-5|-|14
TGTGCCAGCAGCTTAGCAAACAGCCAAGAGACCCAGTACTTC
CASSLANSQETQYF
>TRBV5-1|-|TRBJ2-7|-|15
TGCGCCAGCAGCTTGGCCTTAGACGTAGCCTACGAGCAGTACTTC
CASSLALDVAYEQYF
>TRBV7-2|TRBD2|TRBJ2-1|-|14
TGTGCCACTAAGAGCGGGGCTATCTACAATGAGCAGTTCTTC
CATKSGAIYNEQFF
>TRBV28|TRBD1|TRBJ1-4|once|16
TGTGCCAGCAGTTTATGGGGACAGGGTACTAATGAAAAACTGTTTTTT
CASSLWGQGTNEKLFF
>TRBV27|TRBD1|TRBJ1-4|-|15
TGTGCCAGCAGTCCCCAGACAGGGAAGAATGAAAAACTGTTTTTT
CASSPQTGKNEKLFF
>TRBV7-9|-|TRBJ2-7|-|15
TGTGCCAGCAGCAACAACAGGGAATACCTCTACGAGCAGTACTTC
CASSNNREYLYEQYF
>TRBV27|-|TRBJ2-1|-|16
TGTGCCAGCAGTCAGACTAGGGCGAGCTCCTACAATGAGCAGTTCTTC
CASSQTRASSYNEQFF
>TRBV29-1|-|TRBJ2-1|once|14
TGCAGCGGAACTAGGCCCCAGTCCTACAATGAGCAGTTCTTC
CSGTRPQSYNEQFF
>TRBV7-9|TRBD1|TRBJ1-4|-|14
TGTTCCAGCAGCTCCCGGGACAGTCATGAAAAACTGTTTTTT
CSSSSRDSHEKLFF
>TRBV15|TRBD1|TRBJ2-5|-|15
TGTGCCACCAGCAGCAGACAGGGGTGGGGAGAGACCCAGTACTTC
CATSSRQGWGETQYF
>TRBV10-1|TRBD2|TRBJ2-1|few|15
TGCGCCAGCACGTCGAAACTAGCGGGAGACAATGAGCAGTTCTTC
CASTSKLAGDNEQFF
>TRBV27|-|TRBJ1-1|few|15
TGTGCCAGCAGTTTATGGAGGGCAGGGTGGACTGAAGCTTTCTTT
CASSLWRAGWTEAFF
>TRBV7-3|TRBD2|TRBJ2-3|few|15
TGTGCCAGCAGCCCCGGCGGGGGGACCACAGATACGCAGTATTTT
CASSPGGGTTDTQYF
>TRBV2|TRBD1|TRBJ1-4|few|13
TGTGCCAGCACTGCGGACAGGGCCTTTGAGGGGTTTTTT
CASTADRAFEGFF
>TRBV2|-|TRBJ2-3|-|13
TGTGCCAGCAGGGGGCCTAGCACAGATACGCAGTATTTT
CASRGPSTDTQYF
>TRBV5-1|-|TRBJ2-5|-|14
TGCGCCAGCAGCCTCCTTTTAGGAGATGAGACCCAGTACTTC
CASSLLLGDETQYF
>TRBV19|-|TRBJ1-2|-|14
TGTGCCAGTAGCTGGGACCCAGGGGACTATGGCTACACCTTC
CASSWDPGDYGYTF
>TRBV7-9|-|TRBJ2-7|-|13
TGTGCCAGCAGCTTGGGGGAGGGGGACGAGCAGTACTTC
CASSLGEGDEQYF
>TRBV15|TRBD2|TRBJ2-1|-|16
TGTGCCACCAGCAGAGAGGTTTTAGCGGGAGAGGGTGAGCAGTTCTTC
CATSREVLAGEGEQFF
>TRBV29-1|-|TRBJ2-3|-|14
TGCAGCGGAGCCGGCGACACCGCCACAGATACGCAGTATTTT
CSGAGDTATDTQYF
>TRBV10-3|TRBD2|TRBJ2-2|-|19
TGTGCCATCATAGCGGTCAGGACTAGCGGGGGGAGAAACACCGGGGAGCTGTTTTTT
CAIIAVRTSGGRNTGELFF
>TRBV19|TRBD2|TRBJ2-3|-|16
TGTGCCAGTAGTCTCGGGACTAGCCTTAGCACAGATACGCAGTATTTT
CASSLGTSLSTDTQYF
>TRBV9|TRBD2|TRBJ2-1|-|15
TGTGCCAGCAGTGAAGGGGAGCGGGAGTACAATGAGCAGTTCTTC
CASSEGEREYNEQFF
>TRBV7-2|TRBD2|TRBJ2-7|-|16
TGTGCCAGCAGCCAAGAGAGGACTAGCGGAAACTACGAGCAGTACTTC
CASSQERTSGNYEQYF
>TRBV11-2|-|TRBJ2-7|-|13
TGTGCCAGCAGCGCGGACAGATCCTACGAGCAGTACTTC
CASSADRSYEQYF
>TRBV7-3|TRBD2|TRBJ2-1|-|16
TGTGCCAGCAGCCTACGGACTAGCGGGGGGCTAAGTGAGCAGTTCTTC
CASSLRTSGGLSEQFF
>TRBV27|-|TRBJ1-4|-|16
TGTGCCAGCAGATCAGGGGTAGTTGCAACTAATGAAAAACTGTTTTTT
CASRSGVVATNEKLFF
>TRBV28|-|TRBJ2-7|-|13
TGTGCCAGCACCGGGGACTCGGTCTACGAGCAGTACTTC
CASTGDSVYEQYF
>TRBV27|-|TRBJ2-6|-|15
TGTGCCAGCAGTTTGGGGAGCTCTGGGGCCAACGTCCTGACTTTC
CASSLGSSGANVLTF
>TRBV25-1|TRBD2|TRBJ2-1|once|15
TGTGCCAGCAGTGACGTCGCTAGCGGGAGGCATGAGCAGTTCTTC
CASSDVASGRHEQFF
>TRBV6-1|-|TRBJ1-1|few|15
TGTGCCAGCAGACCCCTTACAGGGTGGAGCACTGAAGCTTTCTTT
CASRPLTGWSTEAFF